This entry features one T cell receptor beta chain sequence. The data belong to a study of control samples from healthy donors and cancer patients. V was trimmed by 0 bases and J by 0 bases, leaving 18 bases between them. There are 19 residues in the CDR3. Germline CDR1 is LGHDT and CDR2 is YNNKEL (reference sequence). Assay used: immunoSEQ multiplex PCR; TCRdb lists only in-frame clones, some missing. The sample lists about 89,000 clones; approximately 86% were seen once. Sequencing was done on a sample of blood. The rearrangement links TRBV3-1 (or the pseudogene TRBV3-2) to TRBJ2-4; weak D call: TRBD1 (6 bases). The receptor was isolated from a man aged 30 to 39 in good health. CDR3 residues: CASSQDLGARVIAKNIQYF. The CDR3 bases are TGTGCCAGCAGCCAAGATCTGGGGGCGAGGGTTATAGCCAAAAACATTCAGTACTTC.